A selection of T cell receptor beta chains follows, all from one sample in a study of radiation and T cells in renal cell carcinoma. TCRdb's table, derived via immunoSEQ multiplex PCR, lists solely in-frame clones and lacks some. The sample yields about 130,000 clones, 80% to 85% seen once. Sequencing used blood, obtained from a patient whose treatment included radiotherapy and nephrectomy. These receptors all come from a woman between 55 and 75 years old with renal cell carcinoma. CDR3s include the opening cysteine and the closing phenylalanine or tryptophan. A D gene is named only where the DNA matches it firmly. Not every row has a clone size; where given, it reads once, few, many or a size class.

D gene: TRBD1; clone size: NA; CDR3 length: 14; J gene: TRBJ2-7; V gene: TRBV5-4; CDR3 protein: CASSVWDRSAEQYF; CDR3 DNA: TGTGCCAGCAGCGTATGGGACAGGTCGGCCGAGCAGTACTTC
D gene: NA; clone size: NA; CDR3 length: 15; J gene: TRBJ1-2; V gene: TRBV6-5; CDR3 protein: CASSTMGGGARGYTF; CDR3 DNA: TGTGCCAGCAGTACTATGGGGGGGGGCGCTCGGGGCTACACCTTC
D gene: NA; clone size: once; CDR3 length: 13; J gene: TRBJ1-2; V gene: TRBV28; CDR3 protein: CASRSTVMYGYTF; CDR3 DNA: TGTGCCAGCAGATCGACAGTTATGTATGGCTACACCTTC
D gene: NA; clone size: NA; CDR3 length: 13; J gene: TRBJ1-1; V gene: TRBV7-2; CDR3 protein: CASSRPTASEAFF; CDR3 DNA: TGTGCCAGCAGTCGACCGACGGCTTCTGAAGCTTTCTTT
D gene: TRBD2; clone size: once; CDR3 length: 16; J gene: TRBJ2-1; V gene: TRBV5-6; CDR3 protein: CASSWETSQTNLEQFF; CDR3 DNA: TGTGCCAGCAGCTGGGAGACTAGCCAGACGAACCTTGAGCAGTTCTTC
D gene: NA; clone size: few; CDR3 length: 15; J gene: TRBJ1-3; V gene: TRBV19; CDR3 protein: CASSIGDIWGNTIYF; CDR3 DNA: TGTGCCAGTAGTATCGGTGACATATGGGGGAACACCATATATTTT
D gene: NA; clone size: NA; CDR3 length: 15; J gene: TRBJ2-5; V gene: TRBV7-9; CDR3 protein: CASSLTIAPQETQYF; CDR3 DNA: TGTGCCAGCAGCCTTACAATCGCGCCACAAGAGACCCAGTACTTC
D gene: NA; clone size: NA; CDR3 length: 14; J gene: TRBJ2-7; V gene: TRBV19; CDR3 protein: CASTHGSAPFVRYF; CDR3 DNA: TGTGCCAGTACCCACGGGAGTGCCCCATTCGTTCGCTACTTC
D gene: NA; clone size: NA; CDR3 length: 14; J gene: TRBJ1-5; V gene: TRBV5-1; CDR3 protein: CASSLGGGNQPQHF; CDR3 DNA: TGCGCCAGCAGCTTGGGAGGGGGCAATCAGCCCCAGCATTTT
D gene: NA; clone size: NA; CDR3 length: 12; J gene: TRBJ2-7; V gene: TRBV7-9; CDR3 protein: CASSATVYEQYF; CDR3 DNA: TGTGCCAGCAGCGCGACTGTCTACGAGCAGTACTTC
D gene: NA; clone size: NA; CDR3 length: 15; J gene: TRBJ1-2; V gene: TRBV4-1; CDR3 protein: CASSQEAGAHYGYTF; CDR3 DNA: TGCGCCAGCAGCCAAGAGGCAGGGGCGCACTATGGCTACACCTTC
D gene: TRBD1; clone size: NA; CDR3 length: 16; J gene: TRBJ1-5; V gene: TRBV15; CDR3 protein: CATSKTTGGFGQPQHF; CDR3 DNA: TGTGCCACCAGCAAGACTACAGGGGGGTTCGGTCAGCCCCAGCATTTT
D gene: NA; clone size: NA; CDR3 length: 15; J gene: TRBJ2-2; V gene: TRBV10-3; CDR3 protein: CAISAGDWRAGELFF; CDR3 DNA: TGTGCCATCAGTGCAGGGGATTGGAGAGCCGGGGAGCTGTTTTTT
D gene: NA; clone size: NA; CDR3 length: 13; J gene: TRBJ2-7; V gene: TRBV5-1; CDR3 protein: CASSFGQYYEQYF; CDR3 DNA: TGCGCCAGCAGCTTTGGGCAGTACTACGAGCAGTACTTC
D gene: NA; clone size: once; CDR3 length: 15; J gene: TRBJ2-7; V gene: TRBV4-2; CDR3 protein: CASSWFSGDSYEQYF; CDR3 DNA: TGTGCCAGCAGCTGGTTTAGCGGCGACTCCTACGAGCAGTACTTC
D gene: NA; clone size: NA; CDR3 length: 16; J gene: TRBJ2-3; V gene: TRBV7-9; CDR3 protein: CASSLGGPSTTDTQYF; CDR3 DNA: TGTGCCAGCAGCTTAGGGGGGCCCAGCACCACAGATACGCAGTATTTT
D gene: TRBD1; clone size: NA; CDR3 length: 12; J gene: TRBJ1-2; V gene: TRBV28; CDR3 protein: CASSIRQGSHTF; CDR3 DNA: TGTGCCAGCAGTATAAGACAGGGGAGTCACACCTTC
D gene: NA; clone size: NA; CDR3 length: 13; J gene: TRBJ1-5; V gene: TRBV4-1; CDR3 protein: CASSRGDNQPQHF; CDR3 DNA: TGCGCCAGCAGCCGGGGAGACAATCAGCCCCAGCATTTT
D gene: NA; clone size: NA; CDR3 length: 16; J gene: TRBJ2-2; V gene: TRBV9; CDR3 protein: CASSPHQGMGGGELFF; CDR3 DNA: TGTGCCAGTTCCCCCCACCAGGGGATGGGGGGCGGGGAGCTGTTTTTT
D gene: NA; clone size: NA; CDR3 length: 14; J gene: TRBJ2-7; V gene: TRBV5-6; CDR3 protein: CASSYPGWAYEQYF; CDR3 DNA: TGTGCCAGCAGCTATCCAGGATGGGCCTACGAGCAGTACTTC
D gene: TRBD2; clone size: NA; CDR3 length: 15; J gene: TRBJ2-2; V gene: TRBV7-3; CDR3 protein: CASRRSGSGTGELFF; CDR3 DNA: TGTGCCAGCAGACGAAGCGGGAGTGGCACCGGGGAGCTGTTTTTT
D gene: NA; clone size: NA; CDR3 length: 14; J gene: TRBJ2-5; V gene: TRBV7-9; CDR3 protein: CASSPTGSQETQYF; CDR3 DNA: TGTGCCAGCAGCCCTACAGGGAGCCAAGAGACCCAGTACTTC
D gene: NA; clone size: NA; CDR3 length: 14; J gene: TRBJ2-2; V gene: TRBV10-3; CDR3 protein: CAIRAGVHTGELFF; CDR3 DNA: TGTGCCATCAGGGCAGGGGTGCACACCGGGGAGCTGTTTTTT
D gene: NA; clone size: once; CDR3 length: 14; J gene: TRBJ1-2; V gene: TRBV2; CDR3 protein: CASRPGRANHGYTF; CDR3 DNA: TGTGCCAGCAGACCCGGCCGAGCTAACCATGGCTACACCTTC
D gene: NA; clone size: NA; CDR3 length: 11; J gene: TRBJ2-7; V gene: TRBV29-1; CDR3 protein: CSVGDSGEQYF; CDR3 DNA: TGCAGCGTTGGCGATTCGGGCGAGCAGTACTTC
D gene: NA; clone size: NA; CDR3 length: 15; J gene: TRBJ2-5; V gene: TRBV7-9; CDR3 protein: CASSFRQGGMETQYF; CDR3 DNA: TGTGCCAGCAGCTTCCGACAGGGAGGAATGGAGACCCAGTACTTC
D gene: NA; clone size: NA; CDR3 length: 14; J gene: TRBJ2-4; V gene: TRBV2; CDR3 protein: CASSDQSAKNIQYF; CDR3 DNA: TGTGCCAGCAGTGATCAGTCGGCCAAAAACATTCAGTACTTC
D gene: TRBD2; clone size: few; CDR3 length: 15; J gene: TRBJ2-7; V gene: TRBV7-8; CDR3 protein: CASSTRLAGTSEQYF; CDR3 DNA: TGTGCCAGCAGCACCCGACTAGCGGGAACTAGCGAGCAGTACTTC
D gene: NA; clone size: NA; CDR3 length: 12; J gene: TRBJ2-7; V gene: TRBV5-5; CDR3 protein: CASSELTVEQYF; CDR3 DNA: TGTGCCAGCAGCGAGTTAACAGTTGAGCAGTACTTC
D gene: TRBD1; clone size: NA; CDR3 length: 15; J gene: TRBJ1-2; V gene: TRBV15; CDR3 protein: CATSSETGNDYGYTF; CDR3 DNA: TGTGCCACCAGCAGCGAGACAGGGAATGACTATGGCTACACCTTC
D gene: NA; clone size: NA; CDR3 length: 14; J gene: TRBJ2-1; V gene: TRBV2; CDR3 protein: CASRQGSPYNEQFF; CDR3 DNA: TGTGCCAGCAGACAGGGATCACCTTACAATGAGCAGTTCTTC
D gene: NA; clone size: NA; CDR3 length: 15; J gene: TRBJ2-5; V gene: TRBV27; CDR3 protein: CASSLSSGSGETQYF; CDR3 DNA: TGTGCCAGCAGTTTATCGTCCGGGTCCGGGGAGACCCAGTACTTC
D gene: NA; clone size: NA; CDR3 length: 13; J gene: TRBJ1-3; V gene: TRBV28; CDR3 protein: CASSLSDQNTIYF; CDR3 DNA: TGTGCCAGCAGTTTATCCGACCAGAACACCATATATTTT